The 15 T cell receptor beta chains listed next were all sequenced from one sample in a study of blood T cell repertoires in COVID-19. Sequencing was performed with immunoSEQ multiplex PCR; in TCRdb, only in-frame clones are kept and a portion is missing. The repertoire holds around 220,000 clones, approximately 80% seen once, with roughly 4.6% in the top ten. Sample: peripheral blood. The receptors were sampled from a woman aged 80 or over with active or convalescent COVID-19.

V is TRBV25-1 and J is TRBJ2-4, with 10 bases that match TRBD2. Germline V gene lookup returns CDR1 MGHDK and CDR2 SYGVNS. Trimming took 1 base from V and 9 from J; bases not matched to a gene: 0. The CDR3 has 13 amino acids. For the CDR3, the DNA is TGTGCCAGCAGTGAATCTAGCGGGAGCATTCAGTACTTC. Translation gives CASSESSGSIQYF.

The chain uses TRBV5-4 and TRBJ1-2, with D maybe TRBD1 (5 bases). Germline V gene lookup returns CDR1 SGHNT and CDR2 YYREEE (reference sequence). The CDR3 extends over 16 amino acids. Trimming removed 3 bases at V and 4 bases at J, with 19 bases between. Here the CDR3 reads CASSSTSGGLGYGYTF. CDR3 DNA sequence: TGTGCCAGCAGCTCGACCTCGGGGGGACTGGGCTATGGCTACACCTTC.

V usage is TRBV27 and J usage is TRBJ2-2; 14 positions match TRBD2. The CDR3 runs 21 residues. Germline values: CDR1 MNHEY, CDR2 SMNVEV (reference sequence). V gave up 5 bases and J gave up 3 bases; unmatched junction bases: 17. The CDR3 sequence: CASSRSILGLAGDWDTGELFF. The CDR3 coding sequence is TGTGCCAGCAGTCGCTCTATTTTGGGACTAGCGGGAGACTGGGACACCGGGGAGCTGTTTTTT.

The genes are TRBV14 and TRBJ1-1; TRBD1 matches 10 bases. V gave up 4 bases and J gave up 5 bases; unmatched junction bases: 10. Per the germline V gene, CDR1 is SGHDN and CDR2 is FVKESK. CDR3 length equals 16 residues. The CDR3 is CASSRTGTGVATEAFF. The CDR3 DNA follows: TGTGCCAGCAGCCGGACGGGGACAGGGGTGGCGACTGAAGCTTTCTTT.

With regard to this clone: Other DNA sequences of this sample code for an identical CDR3. The V gene is TRBV5-1, the J gene TRBJ2-2; a possible D gene is TRBD2 (6 bases). Germline V gene data show CDR1 as SGHRS and CDR2 as YFSETQ. This CDR3 is built from 16 residues. Trimming removed 1 base from V and 0 bases from J, with 10 bases in between. For the CDR3, the DNA is TGCGCCAGCAGCTTGTCGGGCGGGACGAACACCGGGGAGCTGTTTTTT. This encodes CASSLSGGTNTGELFF.

The chain recombines TRBV28 with TRBJ2-7, with 13 bases identical to TRBD2. This CDR3 has 13 residues. The V gene end was trimmed by 7 bases and the J gene end by 6 bases; junction bases not matched to a gene: 3. The V gene's germline CDR1 is MDHEN and CDR2 SYDVKM. The CDR3, as DNA: TGTGCCAGCATAGGACTAGCGGGAGTCGAGCAGTACTTC. Translated: CASIGLAGVEQYF. The variable domain in full, with the rest retrieved from reference TRBV28 and TRBJ2-7, is DVKVTQSSRYLVKRTGEKVFLECVQDMDHENMFWYRQDPGLGLRLIYFSYDVKMKEKGDIPEGYSVSREKKERFSLILESASTNQTSMYLCASIGLAGVEQYFGPGTRLTVT.

This clone has only a few counts. The CDR3 here is CSASSLRDSTDTQYF. Here the CDR3 DNA reads TGCAGTGCTAGTAGTCTGAGGGATAGCACAGATACGCAGTATTTT. The chain employs TRBV20-1 and TRBJ2-3; TRBD2 is a possible D gene (5 bases). The CDR3 length is 15 residues. Germline V gene sequence: CDR1 DFQATT, CDR2 SNEGSKA (reference sequence). The ends were cut back, 3 bases at V and 0 bases at J, with 13 bases in the middle.

The rearrangement joins TRBV29-1 to TRBJ2-7; tentative D call: TRBD1 (6 bases). The germline gives CDR1 SQVTM, CDR2 ANQGSEA. Trimming took 0 bases from V and 4 from J, leaving 10 bases between them. The CDR3 is 13 residues long. The CDR3 nucleotides read TGCAGCGTTGAAGATCGAGGGGGATACGAGCAGTACTTC. Residues: CSVEDRGGYEQYF.

This chain connects TRBV30 to TRBJ1-4, with 10 bases identical to TRBD1. CDR3 length: 14 residues. J was trimmed by 6 bases and V by 1 base; bases with no gene match: 2. Germline CDR1 and CDR2: GTSNPN and SVGIG (reference sequence). The CDR3 here is CAWSGQGADEKLFF. CDR3 bases: TGTGCCTGGAGTGGACAGGGGGCAGATGAAAAACTGTTTTTT.

The V gene is TRBV7-9, the J gene TRBJ2-7, with 7 bases matching TRBD2. The V segment lost 0 bases and the J segment 4 bases; nucleotides outside the gene matches: 18. CDR1 and CDR2 from the germline V gene are SEHNR and FQNEAQ (reference sequence). This CDR3 comprises 19 residues. CDR3 amino acids: CASSLARHGTKLREYEQYF. The CDR3 region has the DNA TGTGCCAGCAGCTTAGCCCGTCACGGGACTAAATTAAGGGAATACGAGCAGTACTTC.

The CDR3 region is CASSLRMGGTEAFF. The DNA of the CDR3 is TGCGCCAGCAGCTTGCGGATGGGGGGGACTGAAGCTTTCTTT. The chain employs TRBV5-1 and TRBJ1-1, with D possibly matching TRBD1 (5 bases). The CDR3 has 14 amino acids. The germline CDR1 and CDR2 sequences are SGHRS and YFSETQ. V was clipped by 1 base and J by 5 bases, with 12 bases between them.

V usage is TRBV7-2 and J usage is TRBJ1-2; 7 positions match TRBD1. Trimming cost V 5 bases and J 5 bases; bases outside gene matches: 8. CDR1 and CDR2 from the germline V gene are SGHTA and FQGNSA. The CDR3 runs to 14 residues. This CDR3 is CASSVLDRLYGYTF. CDR3 in DNA: TGTGCCAGCAGCGTGTTGGACAGGCTTTATGGCTACACCTTC.

The V and J genes are TRBV5-6 and TRBJ2-1, with TRBD2 matching 12 bases. V shed 0 bases, J shed 4 bases, and the junction held 2 bases outside the gene matches. The CDR3 contains 16 residues. CDR1 is SGHDT and CDR2 is YYEEEE in the germline V gene. The CDR3 bases are TGTGCCAGCAGCTTGGACGGACTAGCGGGGTACAATGAGCAGTTCTTC. It is translated as CASSLDGLAGYNEQFF.

This chain links TRBV28 with TRBJ1-1; D perhaps matches TRBD1 (5 bases). Germline V lookup: CDR1 MDHEN, CDR2 SYDVKM. The CDR3 loop spans 13 amino acids. V lost 7 bases, J lost 8 bases, and 17 bases lay in between. CDR3 sequence: CASISDTLSEAFF. CDR3 nucleotide sequence: TGTGCCAGCATCTCGGACACGCTGTCGGAAGCTTTCTTT.

This clone has more than one count but fewer than ten. The genes are TRBV28 and TRBJ2-6; perhaps TRBD2 as D (5 bases). The CDR3 loop spans 11 amino acids. V was shortened by 6 bases and J by 15 bases, with 12 bases between the two germline ends. Per germline, CDR1 MDHEN and CDR2 SYDVKM. Here the CDR3 reads CASSLGRGLTF. DNA for the CDR3: TGTGCCAGCAGCCTCGGACGGGGCCTGACTTTC.